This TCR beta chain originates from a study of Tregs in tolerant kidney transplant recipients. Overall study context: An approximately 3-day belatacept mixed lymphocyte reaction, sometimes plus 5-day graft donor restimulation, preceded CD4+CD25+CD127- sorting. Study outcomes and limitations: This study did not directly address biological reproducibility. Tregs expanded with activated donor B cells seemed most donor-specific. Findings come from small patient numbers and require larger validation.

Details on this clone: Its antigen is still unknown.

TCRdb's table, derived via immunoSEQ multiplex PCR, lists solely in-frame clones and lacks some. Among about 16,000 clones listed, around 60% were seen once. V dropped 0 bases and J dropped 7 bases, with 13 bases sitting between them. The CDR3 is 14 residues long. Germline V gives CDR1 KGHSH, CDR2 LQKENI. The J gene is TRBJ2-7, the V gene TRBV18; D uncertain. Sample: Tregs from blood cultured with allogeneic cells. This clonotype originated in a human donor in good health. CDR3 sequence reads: CASSPPNAASEQYF. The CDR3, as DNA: TGTGCCAGCTCACCACCCAACGCCGCTTCTGAGCAGTACTTC.